These 14 T cell receptor beta chains came from one sample sequenced in a study of shared clonotypes between healthy human individuals. Data came from immunoSEQ multiplex PCR; TCRdb stores just in-frame clones and leaves some out. The table has around 690,000 clones, 80% to 95% seen once. The sample was memory CD8+ T cells from PBMCs. This sample's subset: CD45RO+ cells pooled with CCR7-negative TemRA cells. Every receptor here comes from a man aged 18 to 29 in good health. Some clones in this sample may be carry-over from other donors' samples.

This clone was counted only a few times. The chain uses TRBV28 and TRBJ1-1; unclear D gene. Trimming took off 6 bases at V and 5 bases at J, with 10 bases between the two ends. This CDR3 spans 12 amino acids. The germline V gene has CDR1 MDHEN and CDR2 SYDVKM. As DNA, the CDR3 is TGTGCCAGCAGCCCGGGTAGTACTGAAGCTTTCTTT. As protein: CASSPGSTEAFF.

The chain is built from TRBV5-4 and TRBJ2-6; possibly TRBD2 for D (5 bases). CDR1 and CDR2 (germline): SGHNT, YYREEE (reference sequence). V lost 3 bases and J 0 bases, leaving 13 bases between the germline ends. This CDR3 comprises 17 residues. Written as DNA, the CDR3 is TGTGCCAGCAGCTCACTAGAAGAATTCTCTGGGGCCAACGTCCTGACTTTC. Protein sequence: CASSSLEEFSGANVLTF.

The chain links TRBV28 to TRBJ1-1; possibly TRBD1 for D (5 bases). Per germline, CDR1 MDHEN and CDR2 SYDVKM. The germline V and J ends were trimmed by 4 bases and 2 bases, with 8 bases remaining between them. This CDR3 spans 13 amino acids. The CDR3 is CASSWRGNTEAFF. As DNA, the CDR3 is TGTGCCAGCAGTTGGAGGGGAAACACTGAAGCTTTCTTT. The variable domain in full, completed from reference TRBV28 and TRBJ1-1, reads DVKVTQSSRYLVKRTGEKVFLECVQDMDHENMFWYRQDPGLGLRLIYFSYDVKMKEKGDIPEGYSVSREKKERFSLILESASTNQTSMYLCASSWRGNTEAFFGQGTRLTVV.

This clone was seen once. The chain carries TRBV28 and TRBJ2-1; D unresolved. Trimming left V 4 bases short and J 3 bases short, with 10 bases between. There are 14 residues in the CDR3. The germline gives CDR1 MDHEN, CDR2 SYDVKM. CDR3 in amino acids: CASSSVADYNEQFF. CDR3 in DNA: TGTGCCAGCAGTTCAGTAGCCGACTACAATGAGCAGTTCTTC.

V usage is TRBV28 and J usage is TRBJ2-1; 9 positions agree with TRBD1. The length of the CDR3 is 14 residues. V was clipped by 5 bases and J by 7 bases; unmatched bases: 6. The germline V gene has CDR1 MDHEN and CDR2 SYDVKM. The CDR3 DNA reads as TGTGCCAGCAGTCGCCGGGACAGGGAAAATGAGCAGTTCTTC. The encoded protein is CASSRRDRENEQFF.

This chain uses TRBV19 with TRBJ1-2; 7 bases align to TRBD1. Germline V gene data show CDR1 as LNHDA and CDR2 as SQIVND (reference sequence). This CDR3 contains 15 residues. Trimming cost V 5 bases and J 0 bases; bases outside gene matches: 6. For the CDR3, the DNA is TGTGCCAGTAGTGCCTGGGACAGAGCTAACTATGGCTACACCTTC. Translation gives CASSAWDRANYGYTF.

The rearrangement uses TRBV10-1 and TRBJ2-1; D is unresolved. V lost 6 bases, J lost 5 bases, and 11 bases lay in between. Germline V gives CDR1 WNHNN, CDR2 SYGVQD (reference sequence). The CDR3 sequence is 13 residues long. The CDR3 spells CASSGNLHNEQFF. CDR3 in DNA: TGCGCCAGCAGCGGAAATCTCCACAATGAGCAGTTCTTC.

This clone was detected only once. V usage is TRBV4-1 and J usage is TRBJ2-3, with TRBD2 matching over 8 bases. The CDR3 runs 16 residues. Germline CDR1 and CDR2: MGHRA and YSYEKL. Trimming cost V 1 base and J 6 bases; bases outside gene matches: 9. In DNA, the CDR3 is TGCGCCAGCAGCCAAGTTAACGGGAGGGCCGCGGATACGCAGTATTTT. It codes for CASSQVNGRAADTQYF.

V and J are TRBV11-2 and TRBJ2-7, with unresolved D. Germline assignment: CDR1 SGHAT and CDR2 FQNNGV. Between the trimmed V and J ends, which lost 0 bases and 3 bases, there was a span of 9 bases. The CDR3 is 14 amino acids. CDR3 nucleotide sequence: TGTGCCAGCAGCTTAGAATCCAGGTTCTACGAGCAGTACTTC. This encodes CASSLESRFYEQYF.

The DNA for the CDR3 is TGTGCCAGCAGTTCGCAGGGGATAGGCTCCTACAATGAGCAGTTCTTC. Its translation is CASSSQGIGSYNEQFF. The chain carries TRBV27 and TRBJ2-1; D is perhaps TRBD1 (6 bases). Trimming pared 4 bases from V and 0 bases from J, leaving 13 bases between. The germline V gene encodes CDR1 MNHEY and CDR2 SMNVEV (reference sequence). This CDR3 region has 16 residues.

The chain has TRBV19 and TRBJ2-7, with TRBD1 as a possible D gene (6 bases). Germline V gene lookup returns CDR1 LNHDA and CDR2 SQIVND (reference sequence). This CDR3 spans 14 amino acids. V was clipped by 5 bases and J by 2 bases, with 13 bases between them. The CDR3 is CASSDRNLAYEQYF. The CDR3 DNA reads TGTGCCAGTAGTGACAGGAATCTTGCCTACGAGCAGTACTTC.

The rearrangement links TRBV5-6 to TRBJ2-3; a possible D gene is TRBD2 (5 bases). The CDR3 runs to 16 residues. V was clipped by 5 bases and J by 6 bases, with 22 bases between them. Germline assignment: CDR1 SGHDT and CDR2 YYEEEE. In nucleotides, the CDR3 is TGTGCCAGCAGACCCCACCGGGGTCGGATGGGGGATACGCAGTATTTT. Amino acids: CASRPHRGRMGDTQYF.

On this clone itself: This specimen includes other DNA sequences encoding the same CDR3. The V call is TRBV7-8, the J call TRBJ2-1; 9 bases align to TRBD2. Germline V gene data show CDR1 as SGHVS and CDR2 as FQNEAQ. The CDR3 runs to 16 residues. V was pared by 1 base and J by 4 bases, with 5 bases of the junction left unmatched. CDR3 loop: CASSLVSGSSYNEQFF. DNA for the CDR3: TGTGCCAGCAGCTTAGTTAGCGGGAGTTCGTACAATGAGCAGTTCTTC.

V is TRBV21-1 and J is TRBJ2-1; the table calls TRBD1, which could not be checked here. TRBV21-1 is noted as a pseudogene. CDR3 length equals 14 residues. This chain's CDR3 is CASSLTGNYNEQFF. The CDR3 nucleotides are TGTGCCAGCAGCCTGACAGGGAACTACAATGAGCAGTTCTTC.